A selection of T cell receptor beta chains follows, all from one sample in a study of cytomegalovirus exposure and HLA in healthy donors. The table came from immunoSEQ multiplex PCR; TCRdb's copy has only in-frame clones and leaves some out. The sample lists some 180,000 clones; 77% were seen once. Sequenced: PBMCs. The source is a woman aged 55-69 years in good health and CMV-seropositive. Both conserved end residues are part of each CDR3. Clone size is not always given. Where it is, it says once, few, many or a class for expanded clones.

>TRBJ2-5|-|TRBV5-6
CASSFFLDRTGTQETQYF
>TRBJ2-7|-|TRBV7-8
CASSLRGTGGGEQYF
>TRBJ1-5|few|TRBV30
CAWSVGQVSQPQHF
>TRBJ2-7|-|TRBV29-1
CSVVQTSYEQYF
>TRBJ1-6|-|TRBV5-1
CASSLSPENNSPLHF
>TRBJ2-6|-|TRBV6-5
CASRRDTGANVLTF
>TRBJ1-4|-|TRBV30
CAWSIKTAATNEKLFF
>TRBJ1-2|-|TRBV5-1
CASSLHLPRDGYTF
>TRBJ1-5|-|TRBV30
CAWSRGGENQPQHF
>TRBJ1-2|-|TRBV28
CATLRASLKAGYTF
>TRBJ1-2|-|TRBV5-1
CASSLATGPLGGYTF
>TRBJ1-1|few|TRBV6-5
CASNRQGSTEAFF
>TRBJ2-3|-|TRBV7-8
CASSSLRDFRNTDTQYF
>TRBJ1-1|-|TRBV7-2
CASSLVGREAFF
>TRBJ1-3|few|TRBV18
CASSAPGTGATRNTIYF
>TRBJ2-7|-|TRBV5-1
CASRERTSGDYEQYF
>TRBJ1-1|-|TRBV9
CAGRGRRNTEAFF
>TRBJ2-1|-|TRBV11-3
CASSSRAGGTSHNEQFF
>TRBJ2-7|-|TRBV7-9
CSSSLSGPEQYF
>TRBJ1-1|-|TRBV19
CASSIVAGGRNTEAFF
>TRBJ2-3|-|TRBV27
CASSPIADTGTDTQYF
>TRBJ1-2|-|TRBV4-3
CASSQAGTGLRISGYTF
>TRBJ1-1|-|TRBV18
CASSPDRGEAFF
>TRBJ1-2|-|TRBV28
CASGWTGQGYTF